Listed below are T cell receptor beta chains from one sample, sequenced in a study of blood T cell repertoires in COVID-19. Repertoires were generated with immunoSEQ multiplex PCR, while TCRdb's copy carries only in-frame clones and drops some. The sample consists of 220,000 or so clones, roughly four fifths of them appearing once. The sample comprised peripheral blood. The source is a woman of 80 years or more with COVID-19, enrolled during active disease. Both conserved end residues are part of each CDR3. Each record gives: D gene, clone size, V gene, J gene, CDR3 DNA, CDR3 protein. A D gene is named only where the DNA matches it firmly. Not every row has a clone size; where given, it reads once, few, many or a size class.

D gene: .
clone size: .
V gene: TRBV4-2
J gene: TRBJ2-2
CDR3 DNA: TGTGCCAGCAGCCGCTCGAAGCTTACGAACACCGGGGAGCTGTTTTTT
CDR3 protein: CASSRSKLTNTGELFF

D gene: .
clone size: many
V gene: TRBV6-4
J gene: TRBJ2-2
CDR3 DNA: TGTGCCAGCAGTGACTCGACTCATTCAGGGGTCAACACCGGGGAGCTGTTTTTT
CDR3 protein: CASSDSTHSGVNTGELFF

D gene: .
clone size: once
V gene: TRBV2
J gene: TRBJ1-2
CDR3 DNA: TGTGCCAGCAATGTTCCCAGCGACTATGGCTACACCTTC
CDR3 protein: CASNVPSDYGYTF

D gene: .
clone size: .
V gene: TRBV5-1
J gene: TRBJ1-1
CDR3 DNA: TGCGCCAGCTCCACCGGGGGGAACACTGAAGCTTTCTTT
CDR3 protein: CASSTGGNTEAFF

D gene: TRBD2
clone size: few
V gene: TRBV29-1
J gene: TRBJ2-1
CDR3 DNA: TGCAGCGTTTATACTAGCGGGAGGGCCAATGAGCAGTTCTTC
CDR3 protein: CSVYTSGRANEQFF

D gene: .
clone size: .
V gene: TRBV3-1/TRBV3-2
J gene: TRBJ2-5
CDR3 DNA: TGTGCCAGCAGCCAAAGGGGCGGGAAGGAGACCCAGTACTTC
CDR3 protein: CASSQRGGKETQYF

D gene: .
clone size: .
V gene: TRBV18
J gene: TRBJ1-5
CDR3 DNA: TGTGCCAGCTCACCAGGGGGGGCCCATCAGCCCCAGCATTTT
CDR3 protein: CASSPGGAHQPQHF

D gene: .
clone size: .
V gene: TRBV9
J gene: TRBJ1-2
CDR3 DNA: TGTGCCAGCAGCGTAGGAGGGATCTATGGCTACACCTTC
CDR3 protein: CASSVGGIYGYTF

D gene: TRBD2
clone size: .
V gene: TRBV2
J gene: TRBJ2-3
CDR3 DNA: TGTGCCAGCAGTGAAGTAGGGGGGACTAGCGGGAGTCTGGGCACAGATACGCAGTATTTT
CDR3 protein: CASSEVGGTSGSLGTDTQYF

D gene: .
clone size: .
V gene: TRBV24-1
J gene: TRBJ1-1
CDR3 DNA: TGTGCCACAAGCCGGGGTTATAACACTGAAGCTTTCTTT
CDR3 protein: CATSRGYNTEAFF

D gene: .
clone size: .
V gene: TRBV6-6
J gene: TRBJ1-4
CDR3 DNA: TGTGCCAGCAGTGTACCAGGGACTAATGAAAAACTGTTTTTT
CDR3 protein: CASSVPGTNEKLFF

D gene: TRBD1
clone size: .
V gene: TRBV29-1
J gene: TRBJ1-1
CDR3 DNA: TGCAGCGGCTCGACAGGGATCACTGAAGCTTTCTTT
CDR3 protein: CSGSTGITEAFF

D gene: .
clone size: few
V gene: TRBV6-6
J gene: TRBJ1-2
CDR3 DNA: TGTGCCAGCAGTTACATCGGTTCTAACTATGGCTACACCTTC
CDR3 protein: CASSYIGSNYGYTF

D gene: .
clone size: .
V gene: TRBV7-9
J gene: TRBJ2-1
CDR3 DNA: TGTGCCAGCAGCTCCGGGGGGCACCGCAATGAGCAGTTCTTC
CDR3 protein: CASSSGGHRNEQFF

D gene: .
clone size: .
V gene: TRBV6-5
J gene: TRBJ1-2
CDR3 DNA: TGTGCCAGCAGTTTAGGGGCTACCTACACCTTC
CDR3 protein: CASSLGATYTF

D gene: .
clone size: .
V gene: TRBV7-2
J gene: TRBJ1-5
CDR3 DNA: TGTGCCAGCAGCGCTCAGGGGTCTAGCAATCAGCCCCAGCATTTT
CDR3 protein: CASSAQGSSNQPQHF

D gene: TRBD2
clone size: once
V gene: TRBV5-4
J gene: TRBJ2-1
CDR3 DNA: TGTGCCAGCAGCCCTGGGACTAGCGGGGAGCCACGCAATGAGCAGTTCTTC
CDR3 protein: CASSPGTSGEPRNEQFF

D gene: .
clone size: .
V gene: TRBV30
J gene: TRBJ1-1
CDR3 DNA: TGTGCCTGGATCAGGAACACTGAAGCTTTCTTT
CDR3 protein: CAWIRNTEAFF

D gene: .
clone size: .
V gene: TRBV5-6
J gene: TRBJ1-2
CDR3 DNA: TGTGCCAGCAGCCAGGGGCGAGGGGCCACCTATGGCTACACCTTC
CDR3 protein: CASSQGRGATYGYTF

D gene: TRBD1
clone size: many
V gene: TRBV30
J gene: TRBJ2-7
CDR3 DNA: TGTGCCTGGAGTTTAGAGAGGACAGGGGGTGGCGAGCAGTACTTC
CDR3 protein: CAWSLERTGGGEQYF

D gene: TRBD1
clone size: .
V gene: TRBV12-5
J gene: TRBJ1-1
CDR3 DNA: TGTGCTAGTGGTTTGGGACAGGGGAACACTGAAGCTTTCTTT
CDR3 protein: CASGLGQGNTEAFF

D gene: TRBD1
clone size: .
V gene: TRBV6-1
J gene: TRBJ1-5
CDR3 DNA: TGTGCCAGCAGTGGGACAGGGGGGCCCCCATATAGCAATCAGCCCCAGCATTTT
CDR3 protein: CASSGTGGPPYSNQPQHF

D gene: TRBD1
clone size: few
V gene: TRBV30
J gene: TRBJ2-7
CDR3 DNA: TGTGCCTGGAGGACAGGGGTCGAGCAGTACTTC
CDR3 protein: CAWRTGVEQYF